These T cell receptor beta chains were read from a single sample in a study of T cell repertoires in cytomegalovirus infection. Via MiXCR, TCRdb re-called the reads, giving one row per CDR3 protein. The sample carries roughly 920,000 distinct CDR3 sequences, about a third recorded once. Antigens for these TCRs are unknown. Sequenced material: cultured CD8+ T cells from PBMCs, taken from culture after CMV antigen stimulation. These receptors all come from a human donor in good health (CMV status not recorded). Some clones in this sample may be carry-over from other donors' samples. The CDR3 runs from the conserved cysteine through the conserved F or W. Fields, in order: V gene, D gene, J gene, clone size, CDR3 DNA, CDR3 protein. A D gene is named only where the DNA matches it firmly. The listing skips clone size in some rows; elsewhere it reads once, few, many or a size class.

>TRBV2|.|TRBJ2-2|.
TGTGCCAGCAGTGAAAAAGGGGCCGGGGAGCTGTTTTTT
CASSEKGAGELFF
>TRBV6-5|.|TRBJ1-2|.
TGTGCCAGCAGTTACTCGAGGGGTGCCGATGGCTACACCTTC
CASSYSRGADGYTF
>TRBV19|.|TRBJ1-5|few
TGTGCCAGTAGTCCCTCCCTCGTCGGGGTTGTAAGGGGCAATCAGCCCCAGCATTTT
CASSPSLVGVVRGNQPQHF
>TRBV7-6|.|TRBJ1-1|few
TGTGCCAGCAGTTCAGGGTGGGAAGCTCTGAACACTGAAGCTTTCTTT
CASSSGWEALNTEAFF
>TRBV12-3/TRBV12-4|.|TRBJ1-4|few
TGTGCCAGCAGTCTGTACGGGATGAGTGAAAAACTGTTTTTT
CASSLYGMSEKLFF
>TRBV7-2|TRBD1|TRBJ1-1|.
TGTGCCAGCAGCTTAACCAGACAGGGGCGGGTAGAAGCTTTCTTT
CASSLTRQGRVEAFF
>TRBV12-3/TRBV12-4|.|TRBJ2-2|.
TGTGCCAGCAGTCCCGAGTGGGCCGGGGAGCTGTTTTTT
CASSPEWAGELFF
>TRBV7-9|.|TRBJ1-5|many
TGTGCCAGCAGCTTAGAAGGGGAAGGGGAACCAAGCAATCAGCCCCAGCATTTT
CASSLEGEGEPSNQPQHF
>TRBV7-9|TRBD1|TRBJ2-5|few
TGTGCCAGCAGCTTAGTCCGGGACAGCCAAGAGACCCAGTACTTC
CASSLVRDSQETQYF
>TRBV2|.|TRBJ2-5|.
TGTGCCAGCAGTAGTCTGCGGTTCCAAGAGACCCAGTACTTC
CASSSLRFQETQYF
>TRBV5-4|TRBD2|TRBJ2-2|.
TGTGCCAGCAGCCCCTTACCGAGACTAGCGGGGGGGTACACCGGGGAGCTGTTTTTT
CASSPLPRLAGGYTGELFF
>TRBV12-3/TRBV12-4|TRBD1|TRBJ2-3|.
TGTGCCAGCAGTTTACCCCCATTGACGGACAGGGGATCCCCTACAGATACGCAGTATTTT
CASSLPPLTDRGSPTDTQYF
>TRBV6-1|.|TRBJ2-7|.
TGTGCCAGCAGTGAAGGACTAGTTCAATCCTACGAGCAGTACTTC
CASSEGLVQSYEQYF
>TRBV7-2|TRBD1|TRBJ1-2|.
TGTGCCAGCAGCTTAGGGGACAGGGTGGCCTATGGCTACACCTTC
CASSLGDRVAYGYTF
>TRBV6-6|.|TRBJ1-1|few
TGTGCCAGCATCGGCCCTTCTAATGGGGGGAACACTGAAGCTTTCTTT
CASIGPSNGGNTEAFF
>TRBV7-6|.|TRBJ1-5|many
TGTGCCAGCAGCTTAGGGCACGGGGGTCGGAGCAATCAGCCCCAGCATTTT
CASSLGHGGRSNQPQHF
>TRBV4-3|.|TRBJ2-3|.
TGCGCCAGCAGCCGTTCGCGCGACTTTCTCACAGATACGCAGTATTTT
CASSRSRDFLTDTQYF
>TRBV7-3|.|TRBJ2-1|few
TGTGCCAGCAGCTTAACCCACCGTCCCTACAATGAGCAGTTCTTC
CASSLTHRPYNEQFF
>TRBV6-8|.|TRBJ2-1|once
TGTGCCAGCTTAGCCAGTGAGCAGTTCTTC
CASLASEQFF
>TRBV14|.|TRBJ2-7|.
TGTGCCAGCAGCCCCAGGATCGGCTACGAGCAGTACTTC
CASSPRIGYEQYF
>TRBV7-6|.|TRBJ2-2|.
TGTGCCAGCAGCTTAGGGCAGGGCCACGGGGAGCTGTTTTTT
CASSLGQGHGELFF
>TRBV6-2/TRBV6-3|.|TRBJ1-2|few
TGTGCCAGCATCCGCCCTGGGGAGAACTATGGCTACACCTTC
CASIRPGENYGYTF
>TRBV6-6|.|TRBJ2-3|few
TGTGCCAGCAGTTACCATCGCGGGGGCCGCGGCGCAGATACGCAGTATTTT
CASSYHRGGRGADTQYF
>TRBV7-9|.|TRBJ2-1|few
TGTGCCAGCAGCGAAGTACCACGGGACATGGGAGATGAGCAGTTCTTC
CASSEVPRDMGDEQFF
>TRBV7-9|TRBD1|TRBJ2-3|.
TGTGCCAGCAGCTTAGAGAGACAGGGTCGGCCAGATACGCAGTATTTT
CASSLERQGRPDTQYF
>TRBV7-2|.|TRBJ2-7|many
TGTGCCAGCAGCCTATGGGCCGGCGACTACGAGCAGTACTTC
CASSLWAGDYEQYF
>TRBV27|.|TRBJ2-3|.
TGTGCCAGCAGTTTAAGAGGGCTACTCACAGATACGCAGTATTTT
CASSLRGLLTDTQYF
>TRBV19|TRBD2|TRBJ2-1|.
TGTGCCAGTAGTATAGATCCCCCGGGACTAGCTAACAATGAGCAGTTCTTC
CASSIDPPGLANNEQFF